One and the same sample provided the 2 T cell receptor beta chains below, sequenced in a study of blood T cell repertoires in COVID-19. Clones were read by immunoSEQ multiplex PCR, and TCRdb kept only the in-frame ones, dropping some. Of 260,000 or so clones in the sample, 82% were seen once. Material: peripheral blood. The receptors were gathered from a woman in her 70s with acute or convalescent COVID-19.

The V gene is TRBV7-8, the J gene TRBJ2-5; 9 positions match TRBD2. Germline lookup yields CDR1 SGHVS and CDR2 FQNEAQ. The CDR3 contains 17 residues. The ends lost 0 bases at V and 1 base at J; junction bases unmatched: 6. This CDR3 is CASSLAIPRGGQETQYF. CDR3 coding DNA: TGTGCCAGCAGCTTAGCGATCCCGCGGGGGGGCCAAGAGACCCAGTACTTC.

This chain links TRBV23-1 with TRBJ2-7, with unresolved D. TRBV23-1 falls under the ORF class, with uncertain function. With 4 bases removed from V and 7 bases from J, the gap between germline ends came to 23 bases. This CDR3 comprises 16 residues. In DNA form, the CDR3 reads TGCGCCAGCAGTCGTACCGACCGGGTGGCTCTTTGGGAGCAGTACTTC. Translating gives CASSRTDRVALWEQYF.